The TCR beta chain under discussion was sequenced for a study of shared clonotypes between healthy human individuals. Study background: Per donor, three plates held CD4 naive cells, three held CD4 memory, two held CD8 naive and one held CD8 memory.

Only CD45RO-negative cells positively selected for CCR7 counted as naive CD8 cells, so terminally differentiated effector memory CD45RA+ cells were excluded. Clones were sequenced by immunoSEQ multiplex PCR, and TCRdb holds only the in-frame ones, with some missing. Found here are millions of clones, about 92% of them singletons; the top ten hold under 2%. CDR1 is LNHNV, CDR2 YYDKDF, per germline (reference sequence). This CDR3 is 17 amino acids long. Trimming shortened V by 0 bases and J by 5 bases, and 17 bases separated the two germline ends. V is TRBV15 and J is TRBJ1-5, with D uncertain. The TCR was taken from a man between 18 and 35 years old in good health. Some clones in this sample may be carry-over from other donors' samples. The material sequenced was naive CD8+ T cells from PBMCs. For the CDR3, the DNA is TGTGCCACCAGCAGAGAAAGGAGAGCCCGTCCGGATCAGCCCCAGCATTTT. Amino acid sequence: CATSRERRARPDQPQHF.